This section outlines one TCR beta chain sequence together with its context. Assay used: immunoSEQ multiplex PCR; TCRdb lists only in-frame clones, some missing. The sample records fewer than 200,000 clones, approximately 90% being singletons. The sample originates from a study of blood T cell repertoires in COVID-19. Study as a whole: PBMCs, B-cell-depleted T cells, or T cells provided the cDNA or gDNA that made up the material.

Material: peripheral blood. This receptor was identified in a woman in her 70s with COVID-19, enrolled during active disease.

The CDR3 loop is CASSLESSRHYEQYF. The CDR3 coding sequence is TGCGCCAGCAGCTTGGAGTCTAGCCGACACTACGAGCAGTACTTC. The chain joins TRBV5-1 to TRBJ2-7; a weak D match, TRBD2 (5 bases). The V end was cut by 0 bases, the J end by 3 bases, with 13 bases between. The CDR3 is 15 amino acids. Germline lookup yields CDR1 SGHRS and CDR2 YFSETQ.